The next 19 T cell receptor beta chains were all read from a single sample in a study of OX40 agonist ivuxolimab in advanced cancers. Only in-frame clones appear in the TCRdb table, and some are missing; sequencing was by immunoSEQ multiplex PCR. The sample carries some 25,000 clones, around 86% recorded once. This sample comprised CD4+ or CD8+ T cells sorted from blood, obtained in a trial of the OX40 agonist ivuxolimab. The receptors here all came from an adult with an advanced solid tumor such as melanoma, head and neck, liver or kidney cancer.

The gene calls are TRBV9 and TRBJ2-2; D is possibly TRBD1 (5 bases). V lost 0 bases and J 3 bases, leaving 9 bases between the germline ends. The germline V gene has CDR1 SGDLS and CDR2 YYNGEE. This CDR3 is built from 15 residues. The CDR3 region has the DNA TGTGCCAGCAGCGTAGAAGAAGGGGACACCGGGGAGCTGTTTTTT. As protein: CASSVEEGDTGELFF.

The V gene is TRBV27, the J gene TRBJ2-1; tentatively, D is TRBD2 (6 bases). V lost 8 bases and J 0 bases, leaving 11 bases between the germline ends. The CDR3 extends over 14 amino acids. Germline V lookup: CDR1 MNHEY, CDR2 SMNVEV (reference sequence). CDR3 protein: CASGLATSYNEQFF. The DNA for the CDR3 is TGTGCCAGCGGCCTAGCGACCTCCTACAATGAGCAGTTCTTC.

V usage is TRBV9 and J usage is TRBJ2-3, with D hard to call. CDR1 is SGDLS and CDR2 is YYNGEE in the germline V gene. Trimming shortened V by 0 bases and J by 2 bases, and 10 bases separated the two germline ends. The CDR3 sequence is 15 residues long. The CDR3 DNA sequence: TGTGCCAGCAGCGTAGCGGGCACCCACACAGATACGCAGTATTTT. Its protein is CASSVAGTHTDTQYF.

J is TRBJ2-7 and V is TRBV5-5, with D perhaps TRBD1 (6 bases). Trimming took 5 bases from V and 3 from J, leaving 6 bases between them. Per germline, CDR1 SGHKS and CDR2 YYEKEE (reference sequence). This CDR3 is built from 11 residues. CDR3: CASRDSYEQYF. DNA of the CDR3: TGTGCCAGCAGGGACAGCTACGAGCAGTACTTC.

A word on this clone: Additional DNA sequences in this sample encode the identical CDR3. V gene TRBV27 combines with J gene TRBJ2-7, with 8 bases matching TRBD1. Germline CDR1 reads MNHEY; CDR2 reads SMNVEV (reference sequence). There are 14 residues in the CDR3. V was clipped by 4 bases and J by 2 bases; unmatched bases: 4. In DNA form, the CDR3 reads TGTGCCAGCAGTTCCCGGACAGGGCCCTACGAGCAGTACTTC. As protein: CASSSRTGPYEQYF.

The chain joins TRBV11-2 to TRBJ2-2, with D unresolved. CDR3 size: 13 residues. V was pared by 5 bases and J by 3 bases, with 7 bases between. Germline loops: CDR1 SGHAT, CDR2 FQNNGV. The CDR3 spells CASSLLYTGELFF. For the CDR3, the DNA is TGTGCCAGCAGCCTCCTCTACACCGGGGAGCTGTTTTTT.

This clone was observed a handful of times. This rearrangement joins TRBV30 to TRBJ1-1; TRBD1 might be the D (5 bases). CDR1 and CDR2 (germline): GTSNPN, SVGIG (reference sequence). Trimming took 4 bases from V and 6 from J, leaving 12 bases between them. This CDR3 is 12 amino acids long. Here the CDR3 DNA reads TGTGCCTGGATAGGGGCCAGTTCTGAAGCTTTCTTT. Protein sequence: CAWIGASSEAFF.

The J gene is TRBJ2-1, the V gene TRBV7-2, with D possibly being TRBD2 (6 bases). CDR1 SGHTA and CDR2 FQGNSA come from the germline V gene. Between the trimmed V and J ends, which lost 0 bases and 4 bases, there was a span of 13 bases. The CDR3 is 16 amino acids. This CDR3 is CASSLAFTSQYNEQFF. As DNA, the CDR3 is TGTGCCAGCAGCTTAGCTTTTACTAGCCAATACAATGAGCAGTTCTTC.

This clone has more than one count but fewer than ten. The chain employs TRBV27 and TRBJ1-2, with 12 bases lining up with TRBD1. This CDR3 has 14 residues. Germline lookup yields CDR1 MNHEY and CDR2 SMNVEV (reference sequence). V lost 4 bases to trimming and J lost 7 bases; unmatched junction nucleotides: 4. The CDR3 loop reads CASSSGTGGFGYTF. The CDR3 DNA sequence: TGTGCCAGCAGTTCGGGGACAGGGGGCTTTGGCTACACCTTC.

CDR3 region: CASRQGLDYEQYF. The CDR3 DNA sequence: TGTGCCAGCAGACAGGGGTTGGACTACGAGCAGTACTTC. V gene TRBV27 combines with J gene TRBJ2-7; TRBD1 agrees at 7 bases. The CDR3 length is 13 residues. The germline gives CDR1 MNHEY, CDR2 SMNVEV (reference sequence). V lost 6 bases to trimming and J lost 3 bases; unmatched junction nucleotides: 5.

The genes are TRBV7-2 and TRBJ2-2; no reliable D call. CDR3 length: 13 residues. Germline V gene sequence: CDR1 SGHTA, CDR2 FQGNSA. V was shortened by 1 base and J by 5 bases, with 5 bases between the two germline ends. CDR3 DNA: TGTGCCAGCAGCTTAGTGACGACCGGGGAGCTGTTTTTT. Its protein is CASSLVTTGELFF.

In this sample, this clone is medium-sized. The DNA for the CDR3 is TGTGCCAGCAGCCCGAGGCTAGCGGTGGGTTACGAGCAGTACTTC. Translated, it gives CASSPRLAVGYEQYF. The chain carries TRBV6-5 and TRBJ2-7; 7 bases fit TRBD2. The J segment lost 4 bases and the V segment lost 6 bases, leaving 12 bases of the junction unmatched. Germline CDR1 MNHEY, CDR2 SVGAGI. This CDR3 comprises 15 residues.

V gene TRBV4-2 combines with J gene TRBJ2-7; 11 positions match TRBD2. The CDR3 has 16 amino acids. CDR1 LGHNA and CDR2 YNFKEQ come from the germline V gene. Trimming took 5 bases from V and 4 from J; bases not matched to a gene: 10. CDR3 sequence: CASSFVPTSGEYEQYF. The CDR3 DNA sequence: TGTGCCAGCAGCTTCGTTCCGACTAGCGGGGAGTACGAGCAGTACTTC.

The chain links TRBV7-6 to TRBJ2-7, with D tentatively TRBD1 (5 bases). The germline V gene encodes CDR1 SGHVS and CDR2 FNYEAQ. Trimming shortened V by 2 bases and J by 2 bases, and 10 bases separated the two germline ends. The CDR3 runs 14 residues. The chain's CDR3 is CASSLPGNPYEQYF. CDR3 nucleotides: TGTGCCAGCAGCTTACCAGGGAACCCCTACGAGCAGTACTTC.

V usage is TRBV19 and J usage is TRBJ2-7; weak D call: TRBD1 (6 bases). Germline CDR1 LNHDA, CDR2 SQIVND (reference sequence). The CDR3 has 14 amino acids. The V end was cut by 5 bases, the J end by 0 bases, with 11 bases between. The CDR3 nucleotides are TGTGCCAGTAGTGAAAGAGGGGGCTCCTACGAGCAGTACTTC. The encoded protein is CASSERGGSYEQYF.

The V and J genes are TRBV6-4 and TRBJ2-1; no clear D. The V gene lost 0 bases and the J gene lost 0 bases, with 9 bases spanning the gap. The CDR3 sequence is 16 residues long. Germline CDR1 MRHNA, CDR2 SNTAGT. The CDR3: CASSDSAVRSYNEQFF. In DNA form, the CDR3 reads TGTGCCAGCAGTGACTCCGCCGTTCGCTCCTACAATGAGCAGTTCTTC.

The genes are TRBV7-3 and TRBJ2-3; TRBD1 agrees at 8 bases. The CDR3 spans 16 residues. Trimming at V came to 5 bases and at J to 1 base, leaving 8 bases not matched to a gene. CDR1 and CDR2 (germline): SGHTA, FQGTGA. The CDR3 region has the DNA TGTGCCAGCAGCGAATACTCGGGACAGGGCACAGATACGCAGTATTTT. Translation: CASSEYSGQGTDTQYF.

The chain has TRBV30 and TRBJ1-3; D unclear. This CDR3 contains 12 residues. Trimming stripped 4 bases from V and 4 bases from J, with 8 bases between. Looked up from germline, CDR1 is GTSNPN and CDR2 is SVGIG (reference sequence). The chain's CDR3 is CAWKGIGNTIYF. As DNA, the CDR3 is TGTGCCTGGAAAGGGATCGGAAACACCATATATTTT. The whole variable domain, remainder taken from reference TRBV30 and TRBJ1-3, is SQTIHQWPATLVQPVGSPLSLECTVEGTSNPNLYWYRQAAGRGLQLLFYSVGIGQISSEVPQNLSASRPQDRQFILSSKKLLLSDSGFYLCAWKGIGNTIYFGEGSWLTVV.

The V gene is TRBV28, the J gene TRBJ1-4; D ambiguous. The CDR3 is 13 amino acids. V lost 6 bases, J lost 4 bases, and 9 bases lay in between. In germline, CDR1 is MDHEN, CDR2 SYDVKM. CDR3 residues: CASSSLLNEKLFF. The CDR3 region has the DNA TGTGCCAGCAGCTCACTACTTAATGAAAAACTGTTTTTT.